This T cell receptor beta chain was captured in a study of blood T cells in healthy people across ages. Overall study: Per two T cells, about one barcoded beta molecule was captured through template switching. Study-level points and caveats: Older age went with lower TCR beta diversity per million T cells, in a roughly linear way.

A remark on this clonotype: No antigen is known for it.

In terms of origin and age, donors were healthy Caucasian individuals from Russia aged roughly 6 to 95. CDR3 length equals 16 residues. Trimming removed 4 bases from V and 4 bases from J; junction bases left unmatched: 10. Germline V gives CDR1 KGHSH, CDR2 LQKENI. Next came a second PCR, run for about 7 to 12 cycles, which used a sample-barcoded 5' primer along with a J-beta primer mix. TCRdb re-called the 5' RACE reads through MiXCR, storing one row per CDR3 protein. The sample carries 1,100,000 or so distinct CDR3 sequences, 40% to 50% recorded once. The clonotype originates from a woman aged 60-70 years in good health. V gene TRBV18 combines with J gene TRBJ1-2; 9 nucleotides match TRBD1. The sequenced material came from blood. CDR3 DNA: TGTGCCAGCTCACAATCCCCACAGGGGGCAAGCTATGGCTACACCTTC. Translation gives CASSQSPQGASYGYTF.